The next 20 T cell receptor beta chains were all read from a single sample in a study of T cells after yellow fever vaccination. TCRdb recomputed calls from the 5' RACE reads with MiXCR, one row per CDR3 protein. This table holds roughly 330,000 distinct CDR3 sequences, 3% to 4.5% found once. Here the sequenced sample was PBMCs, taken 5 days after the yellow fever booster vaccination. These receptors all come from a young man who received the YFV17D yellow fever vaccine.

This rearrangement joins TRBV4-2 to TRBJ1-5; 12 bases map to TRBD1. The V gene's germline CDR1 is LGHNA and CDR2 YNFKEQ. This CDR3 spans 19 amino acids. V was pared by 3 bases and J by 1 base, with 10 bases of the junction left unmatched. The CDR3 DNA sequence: TGTGCCAGCAGCCACCCGCGGGACAGGGGGCAGGGAAGCAATCAGCCCCAGCATTTT. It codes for CASSHPRDRGQGSNQPQHF.

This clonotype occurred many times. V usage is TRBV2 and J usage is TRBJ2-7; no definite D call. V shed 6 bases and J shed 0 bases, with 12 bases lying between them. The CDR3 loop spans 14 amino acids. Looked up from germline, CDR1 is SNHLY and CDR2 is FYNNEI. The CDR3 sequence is CASSPVGRSYEQYV. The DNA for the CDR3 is TGTGCCAGCAGCCCCGTTGGTCGCTCCTACGAGCAGTACGTC.

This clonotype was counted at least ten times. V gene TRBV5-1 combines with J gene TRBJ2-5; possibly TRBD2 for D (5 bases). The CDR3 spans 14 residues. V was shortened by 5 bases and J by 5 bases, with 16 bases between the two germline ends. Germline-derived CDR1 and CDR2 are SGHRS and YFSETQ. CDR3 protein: CASRLAGELETQYF. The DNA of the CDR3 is TGCGCCAGCAGACTGGCCGGGGAACTCGAGACCCAGTACTTC.

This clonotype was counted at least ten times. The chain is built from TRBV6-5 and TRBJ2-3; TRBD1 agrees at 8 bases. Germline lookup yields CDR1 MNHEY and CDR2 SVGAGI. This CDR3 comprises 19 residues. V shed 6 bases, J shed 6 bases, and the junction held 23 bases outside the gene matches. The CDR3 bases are TGTGCCAGCAGCCCACCCCCGGGGACAGGAAACCCGAATACGGATACGCAGTATTTT. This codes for CASSPPPGTGNPNTDTQYF.

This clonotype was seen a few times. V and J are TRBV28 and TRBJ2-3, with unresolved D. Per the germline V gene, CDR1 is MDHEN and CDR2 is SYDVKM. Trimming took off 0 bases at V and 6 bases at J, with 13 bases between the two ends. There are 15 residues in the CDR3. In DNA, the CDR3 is TGTGCCAGCAGTTTATGGACCCGGACGGTCGATACGCAGTATTTT. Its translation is CASSLWTRTVDTQYF. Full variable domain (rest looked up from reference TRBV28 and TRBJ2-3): DVKVTQSSRYLVKRTGEKVFLECVQDMDHENMFWYRQDPGLGLRLIYFSYDVKMKEKGDIPEGYSVSREKKERFSLILESASTNQTSMYLCASSLWTRTVDTQYFGPGTRLTVL.

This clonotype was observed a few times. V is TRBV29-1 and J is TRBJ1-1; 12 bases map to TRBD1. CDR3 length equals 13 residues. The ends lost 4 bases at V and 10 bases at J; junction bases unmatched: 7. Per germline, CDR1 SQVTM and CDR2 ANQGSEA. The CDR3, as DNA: TGCAGCGTTGCCCCGGGACAGGGGGCTGTAGCTTTCTTT. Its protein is CSVAPGQGAVAFF.

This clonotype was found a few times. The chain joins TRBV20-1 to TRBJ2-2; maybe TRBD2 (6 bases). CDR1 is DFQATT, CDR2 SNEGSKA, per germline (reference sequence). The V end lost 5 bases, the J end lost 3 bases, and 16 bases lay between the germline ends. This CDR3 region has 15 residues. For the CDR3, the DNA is TGCAGTGCTCCCGTCCGCGGGGAGTACACCGGGGAGCTGTTTTTT. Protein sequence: CSAPVRGEYTGELFF.

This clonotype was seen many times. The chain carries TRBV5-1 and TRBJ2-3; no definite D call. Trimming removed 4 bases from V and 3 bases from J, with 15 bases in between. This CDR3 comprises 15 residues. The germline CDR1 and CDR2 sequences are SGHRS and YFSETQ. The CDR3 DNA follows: TGCGCCAGCAGCCCGCGTCGGGTGGGGACAGATACGCAGTATTTT. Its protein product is CASSPRRVGTDTQYF. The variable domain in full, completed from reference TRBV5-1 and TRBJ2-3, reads KAGVTQTPRYLIKTRGQQVTLSCSPISGHRSVSWYQQTPGQGLQFLFEYFSETQRNKGNFPGRFSGRQFSNSRSEMNVSTLELGDSALYLCASSPRRVGTDTQYFGPGTRLTVL.

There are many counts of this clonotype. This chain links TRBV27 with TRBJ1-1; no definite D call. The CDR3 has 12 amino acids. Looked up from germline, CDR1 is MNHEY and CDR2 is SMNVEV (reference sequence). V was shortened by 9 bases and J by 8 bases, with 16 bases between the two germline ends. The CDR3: CASVDFWREAFF. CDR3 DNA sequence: TGTGCCAGTGTGGACTTCTGGAGGGAAGCTTTCTTT.

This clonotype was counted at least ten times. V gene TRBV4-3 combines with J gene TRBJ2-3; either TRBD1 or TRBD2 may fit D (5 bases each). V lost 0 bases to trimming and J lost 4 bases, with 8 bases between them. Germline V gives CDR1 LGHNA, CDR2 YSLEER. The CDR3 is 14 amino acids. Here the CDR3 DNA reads TGCGCCAGCAGCCAAGACCGGGACCCAGATACGCAGTATTTT. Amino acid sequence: CASSQDRDPDTQYF.

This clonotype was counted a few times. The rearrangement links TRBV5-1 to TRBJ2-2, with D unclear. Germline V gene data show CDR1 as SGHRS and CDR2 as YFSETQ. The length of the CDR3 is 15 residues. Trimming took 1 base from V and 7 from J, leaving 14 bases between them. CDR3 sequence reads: CASSLIPALGGELFF. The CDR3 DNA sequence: TGCGCCAGCAGCTTGATTCCCGCGTTGGGCGGGGAGCTGTTTTTT.

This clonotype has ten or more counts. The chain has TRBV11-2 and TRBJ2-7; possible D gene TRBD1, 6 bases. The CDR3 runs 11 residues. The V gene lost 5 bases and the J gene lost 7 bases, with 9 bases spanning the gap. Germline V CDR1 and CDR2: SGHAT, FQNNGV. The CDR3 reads CASSPGTEQYF. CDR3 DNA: TGTGCCAGCAGCCCGGGGACAGAGCAGTACTTC.

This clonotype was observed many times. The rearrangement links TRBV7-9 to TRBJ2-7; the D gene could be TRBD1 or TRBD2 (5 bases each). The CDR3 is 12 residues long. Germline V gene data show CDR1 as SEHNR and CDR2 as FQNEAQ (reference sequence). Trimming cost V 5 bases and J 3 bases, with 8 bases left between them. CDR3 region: CASSPGGYEQYF. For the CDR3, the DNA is TGTGCCAGCAGCCCTGGGGGCTACGAGCAGTACTTC.

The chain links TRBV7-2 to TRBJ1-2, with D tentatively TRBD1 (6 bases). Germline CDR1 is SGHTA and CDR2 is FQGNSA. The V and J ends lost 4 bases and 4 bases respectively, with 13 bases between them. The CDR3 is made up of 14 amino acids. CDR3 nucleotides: TGTGCCAGCAGCTCGGTACAGGGATCCTATGGCTACACCTTC. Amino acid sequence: CASSSVQGSYGYTF.

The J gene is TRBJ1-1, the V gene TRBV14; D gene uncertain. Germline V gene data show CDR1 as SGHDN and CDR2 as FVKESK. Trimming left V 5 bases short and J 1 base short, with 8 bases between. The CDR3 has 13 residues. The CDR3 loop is CASSSWPNTEAFF. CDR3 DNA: TGTGCCAGCAGCTCCTGGCCGAACACTGAAGCTTTCTTT.

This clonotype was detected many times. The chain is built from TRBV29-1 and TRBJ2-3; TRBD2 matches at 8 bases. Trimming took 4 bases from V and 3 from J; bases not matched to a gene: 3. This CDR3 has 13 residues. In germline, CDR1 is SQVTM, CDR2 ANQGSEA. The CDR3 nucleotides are TGCAGCGTTGTATTAGCGGGGACAGATACGCAGTATTTT. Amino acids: CSVVLAGTDTQYF.

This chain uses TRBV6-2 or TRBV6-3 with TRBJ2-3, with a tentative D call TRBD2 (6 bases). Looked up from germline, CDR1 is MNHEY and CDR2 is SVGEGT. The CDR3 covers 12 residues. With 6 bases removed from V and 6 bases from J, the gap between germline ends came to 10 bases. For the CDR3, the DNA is TGTGCCAGCAGGGGGACTCCGGATACGCAGTATTTT. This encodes CASRGTPDTQYF.

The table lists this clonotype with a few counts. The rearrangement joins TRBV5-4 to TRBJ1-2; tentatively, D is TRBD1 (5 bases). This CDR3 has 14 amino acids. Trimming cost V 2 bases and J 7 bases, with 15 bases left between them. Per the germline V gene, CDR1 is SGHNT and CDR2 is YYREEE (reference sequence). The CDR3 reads CASSFDSTPGGYTF. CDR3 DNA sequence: TGTGCCAGCAGCTTTGACAGCACCCCGGGTGGCTACACCTTC.

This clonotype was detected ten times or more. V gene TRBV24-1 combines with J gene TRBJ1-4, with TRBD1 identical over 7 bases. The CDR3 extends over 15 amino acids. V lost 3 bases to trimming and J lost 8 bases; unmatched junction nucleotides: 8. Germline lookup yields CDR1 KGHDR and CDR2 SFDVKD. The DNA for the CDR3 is TGTGCCACCAGTGATCGGGACAGCTACCCCGAAAAACTGTTTTTT. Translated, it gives CATSDRDSYPEKLFF.

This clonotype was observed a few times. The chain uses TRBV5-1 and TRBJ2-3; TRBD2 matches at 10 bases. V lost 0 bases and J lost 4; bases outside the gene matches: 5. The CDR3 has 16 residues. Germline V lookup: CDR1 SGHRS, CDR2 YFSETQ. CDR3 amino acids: CASSLEPSGGPDTQYF. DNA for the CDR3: TGCGCCAGCAGCTTGGAGCCTAGCGGGGGACCAGATACGCAGTATTTT.